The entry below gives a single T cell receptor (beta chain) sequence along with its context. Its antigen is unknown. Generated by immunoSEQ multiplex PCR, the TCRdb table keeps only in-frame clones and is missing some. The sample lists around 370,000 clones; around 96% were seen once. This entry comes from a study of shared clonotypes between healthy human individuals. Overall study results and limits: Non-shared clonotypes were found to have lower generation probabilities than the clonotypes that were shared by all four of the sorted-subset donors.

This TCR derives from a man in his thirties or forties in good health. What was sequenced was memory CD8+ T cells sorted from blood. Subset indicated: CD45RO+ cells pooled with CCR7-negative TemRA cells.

The CDR3 region has the DNA TGTGCCAGCAGCCGAAGACAGGGGAATGAGCAGTTCTTC. Translating it yields CASSRRQGNEQFF. The V gene is TRBV2, the J gene TRBJ2-1, with 8 nucleotides matching TRBD1. The CDR3 extends over 13 amino acids. CDR1 is SNHLY and CDR2 is FYNNEI in the germline V gene. The V segment lost 6 bases and the J segment 7 bases; nucleotides outside the gene matches: 5.